Each of the 14 T cell receptor beta chains below was sequenced from the same sample in a study of OX40 agonist ivuxolimab in advanced cancers. Method: immunoSEQ multiplex PCR; TCRdb's copy keeps in-frame clones and lacks some. The table lists 71,000 or so clones, approximately 90% of them singletons. The sample consisted of CD4+ or CD8+ T cells sorted from blood, taken in a trial of the OX40 agonist ivuxolimab. The source of these receptors is an adult with an advanced solid tumor such as melanoma, head and neck, liver or kidney cancer.

The V and J genes are TRBV5-6 and TRBJ1-2, with TRBD1 as a possible D gene (5 bases). The V and J ends lost 4 bases and 4 bases respectively, with 17 bases between them. The length of the CDR3 is 15 residues. Germline-derived CDR1 and CDR2 are SGHDT and YYEEEE. The DNA for the CDR3 is TGTGCCAGCAGCCCACTTAACGGGGACCCCTATGGCTACACCTTC. It translates to CASSPLNGDPYGYTF. The full variable domain, rest sourced from reference TRBV5-6 and TRBJ1-2, is DAGVTQSPTHLIKTRGQQVTLRCSPKSGHDTVSWYQQALGQGPQFIFQYYEEEERQRGNFPDRFSGHQFPNYSSELNVNALLLGDSALYLCASSPLNGDPYGYTFGSGTRLTVV.

This chain links TRBV9 with TRBJ2-7; D is undetermined. The CDR3 is 12 amino acids. The V end was cut by 0 bases, the J end by 10 bases, with 11 bases between. Germline CDR1 and CDR2: SGDLS and YYNGEE. The CDR3 protein is CASSVAVGPQYF. The CDR3 DNA reads as TGTGCCAGCAGCGTAGCTGTCGGGCCCCAGTACTTC. Looking up the rest from reference TRBV9 and TRBJ2-7 gives the full variable domain: DSGVTQTPKHLITATGQRVTLRCSPRSGDLSVYWYQQSLDQGLQFLIQYYNGEERAKGNILERFSAQQFPDLHSELNLSSLELGDSALYFCASSVAVGPQYFGPGTRLTVT.

The gene calls are TRBV7-2 and TRBJ2-7; 9 bases align to TRBD2. Looked up from germline, CDR1 is SGHTA and CDR2 is FQGNSA. The trim removed 4 bases at V and 8 bases at J, leaving 9 bases unmatched. There are 14 residues in the CDR3. The CDR3 DNA reads TGTGCCAGCAGCTCCTCTAGCGGGGAGTTCAAGCAGTACTTC. Translation gives CASSSSSGEFKQYF.

The chain couples TRBV2 to TRBJ1-1, with D perhaps matching TRBD1 (6 bases). Germline V gene sequence: CDR1 SNHLY, CDR2 FYNNEI. The CDR3 has 13 residues. Between the trimmed V and J ends, which lost 3 bases and 4 bases, there was a span of 9 bases. CDR3 nucleotide sequence: TGTGCCAGCAGTGATCAAGGGGGCACTGAAGCTTTCTTT. This sequence encodes CASSDQGGTEAFF.

The J gene is TRBJ2-5, the V gene TRBV5-6; D might be TRBD1 or TRBD2, each matching 5 bases. Looked up from germline, CDR1 is SGHDT and CDR2 is YYEEEE. V lost 2 bases and J 5 bases, leaving 16 bases between the germline ends. CDR3 length equals 15 residues. The CDR3 protein is CASSLLLGAAETQYF. CDR3 in DNA: TGTGCCAGCAGCTTACTGCTCGGGGCAGCGGAGACCCAGTACTTC.

This chain links TRBV7-2 with TRBJ1-5; D is undetermined. Germline CDR1 reads SGHTA; CDR2 reads FQGNSA. The CDR3 sequence is 13 residues long. The V end lost 4 bases, the J end lost 4 bases, and 8 bases lay between the germline ends. The CDR3 DNA sequence: TGTGCCAGCAGCTCCGGTCTTAATCAGCCCCAGCATTTT. Protein product: CASSSGLNQPQHF.

This clone was observed once. The chain combines TRBV2 with TRBJ1-2; D not certain. The length of the CDR3 is 13 residues. Germline assignment: CDR1 SNHLY and CDR2 FYNNEI. V lost 6 bases and J lost 8, with 16 bases in between. The CDR3 bases are TGTGCCAGCAGGACCGCCCAAATAAGGGGCTACACCTTC. It encodes CASRTAQIRGYTF.

The sample holds one count of this clone. The V call is TRBV7-2, the J call TRBJ2-4; D may be TRBD2 (6 bases). Germline CDR1 and CDR2: SGHTA and FQGNSA. This CDR3 is built from 17 residues. V lost 1 base to trimming and J lost 3 bases, with 16 bases between them. CDR3 region: CASSLGGARRSKNIQYF. CDR3 nucleotide sequence: TGTGCCAGCAGCTTAGGCGGGGCTAGGAGGAGCAAAAACATTCAGTACTTC.

V usage is TRBV5-5 and J usage is TRBJ2-3, with TRBD2 matching over 11 bases. The V segment lost 6 bases and the J segment 3 bases; nucleotides outside the gene matches: 6. The CDR3 loop spans 15 amino acids. The germline CDR1 and CDR2 sequences are SGHKS and YYEKEE (reference sequence). The CDR3 reads CASTGSSGRTDTQYF. The CDR3 coding sequence is TGTGCCAGCACCGGCTCTAGCGGGAGGACAGATACGCAGTATTTT.

The chain links TRBV4-1 to TRBJ1-2, with D possibly matching TRBD1 (5 bases). Germline V gene data show CDR1 as MGHRA and CDR2 as YSYEKL. The CDR3 consists of 16 residues. Trimming removed 0 bases at V and 1 base at J, with 12 bases between. The CDR3 DNA sequence: TGCGCCAGCAGCCAAGAGGCCCAGGGACTTAACTATGGCTACACCTTC. Translated: CASSQEAQGLNYGYTF.

V gene TRBV30 combines with J gene TRBJ1-1, with D possibly being TRBD1 (6 bases). From germline, CDR1 is GTSNPN and CDR2 SVGIG (reference sequence). CDR3 length equals 13 residues. Trimming cost V 2 bases and J 6 bases, with 13 bases left between them. This CDR3 is CAWSLVRGPEAFF. In DNA, the CDR3 is TGTGCCTGGAGTTTGGTCAGGGGACCTGAAGCTTTCTTT.

The V gene is TRBV18, the J gene TRBJ2-1; no clear D. Trimming removed 4 bases from V and 7 bases from J, with 11 bases in between. This CDR3 spans 13 amino acids. CDR1 KGHSH and CDR2 LQKENI come from the germline V gene. The CDR3 here is CASSLPVANEQFF. CDR3 bases: TGTGCCAGCTCACTTCCGGTGGCAAATGAGCAGTTCTTC. Full variable domain (missing parts from reference TRBV18 and TRBJ2-1): NAGVMQNPRHLVRRRGQEARLRCSPMKGHSHVYWYRQLPEEGLKFMVYLQKENIIDESGMPKERFSAEFPKEGPSILRIQQVVRGDSAAYFCASSLPVANEQFFGPGTRLTVL.

The chain combines TRBV28 with TRBJ2-1; 9 bases map to TRBD1. The V and J ends lost 6 bases and 14 bases, in that order; junction bases with no gene match: 11. CDR3 size: 13 residues. CDR1 is MDHEN, CDR2 SYDVKM, per germline. As DNA, the CDR3 is TGTGCCAGCAGGCCCCCCGGGGACAGGGATAAGTTCTTC. Its protein product is CASRPPGDRDKFF.

The CDR3 nucleotides read TGTGCCAGCTCAGAGGGGGGCACGAACACTGAAGCTTTCTTT. Amino acids: CASSEGGTNTEAFF. The chain recombines TRBV18 with TRBJ1-1; possibly TRBD1 for D (6 bases). Germline V gene data show CDR1 as KGHSH and CDR2 as LQKENI. V gave up 5 bases and J gave up 1 base, with 11 bases separating them. The CDR3 length is 14 residues.